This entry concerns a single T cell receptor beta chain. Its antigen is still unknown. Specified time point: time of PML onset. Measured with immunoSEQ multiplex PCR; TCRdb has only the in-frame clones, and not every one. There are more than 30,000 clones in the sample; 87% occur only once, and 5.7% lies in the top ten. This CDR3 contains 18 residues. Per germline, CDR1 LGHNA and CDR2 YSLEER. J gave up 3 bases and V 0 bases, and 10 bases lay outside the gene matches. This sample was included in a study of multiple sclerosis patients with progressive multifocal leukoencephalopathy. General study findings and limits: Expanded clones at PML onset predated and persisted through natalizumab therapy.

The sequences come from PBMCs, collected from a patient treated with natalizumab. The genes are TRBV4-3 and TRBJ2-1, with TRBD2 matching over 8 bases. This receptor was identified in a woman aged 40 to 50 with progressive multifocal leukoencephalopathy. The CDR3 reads CASSQEGTGTRYYNEQFF. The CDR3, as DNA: TGCGCCAGCAGCCAAGAGGGGACCGGGACTAGGTACTACAATGAGCAGTTCTTC.